This entry describes one T cell receptor (beta chain). Ten or more counts support this clonotype. Its antigen remains unidentified. Base qualities are not recorded, but no much larger clone differs from it by a single base. The TCR beta CDR3 regions were amplified from RNA transcripts. The first round of RT-PCR for the TCR CDR3 was performed with the HTBI primer set and the Qiagen OneStep RT-PCR kit. Libraries were constructed in a second round of multiplex PCR, after which size selection and purification were carried out. Paired-end sequencing of the libraries was performed with 100 bp reads on an Illumina HiSeq2000. The source study handled its data this way. SOAPnuke was used to process the raw data, throwing out any read that contained adapters or uncalled bases, had a mean Phred below 15, or lacked an exact constant-primer or identifier match. High-quality paired reads were merged with COPE v1.2.5, and unique nucleotide sequences were defined as clonotypes. MiTCR v1.1 was used to align the clonotypes against IMGT TRBV, TRBD and TRBJ reference segments. The analysis was restricted to V-J combinations with a frequency above 0.0001, which together covered over 99% of the repertoires. The TCS score was defined as the ratio of F50 (clonal expansion) to E x V (chaos), calculated using BLOSUM62-based TCRdist between CDR3 peptides within each V-J. Welch's t-statistics and random forest reduced around 550 V-J features to 10 to 15, which were used in a naive Bayes classifier (R e1071). TCRdb reanalyzed the raw reads on its own, using fastp at Q25 for trimming and MiXCR for clone calling, and kept in-frame beta chains. CDR3 protein sequences are deduplicated, and each keeps its most common genes and DNA. The V and J calls shown here were made by TCRdb, not taken from the authors' results. This sample is represented by about 480,000 distinct CDR3 sequences; about 15% of them were singletons. About a sixth of the sample is taken by the ten largest.

The data derive from a study of T cells in Graves' hyperthyroidism and ophthalmopathy (dated by TCRdb to the late 2010s). Notes on the research overall: Peripheral blood was collected at initial diagnosis, before any treatment. TCR Vbeta CDR3 sequencing of approximately 140 peripheral blood samples (more than 40 ophthalmopathy, over 70 hyperthyroidism and 17 progressor patients) is reported in the paper. A discovery cohort of around 100 patients, approximately 44 with Graves' ophthalmopathy and under 60 with stable Graves' hyperthyroidism, was used to find distinguishing TCR V-J signatures. An independent validation cohort of fewer than 20 hyperthyroidism patients and about 15 patients who later progressed to ophthalmopathy tested prospective prediction of ophthalmopathy. The 100 discovery patients were randomly split 7:3 into training and test sets. After blood sampling, hyperthyroidism patients were treated with methimazole at a starting dose of 30 mg daily, and ophthalmopathy patients were treated with high-dose intravenous methylprednisolone. In about 6 Graves' hyperthyroidism patients, the study also compared T-cell repertoires from thyroid tissue with T-cell repertoires from blood.

On the study overall, not on this receptor specifically: During validation, the model predicted progression to ophthalmopathy a median of about 5.9 months ahead of onset, with around 70% sensitivity and about 75% specificity. Blood samples also contained most of the expanded thyroid clonotypes (frequency above 0.001), which suggests that blood repertoires may reflect thyroid immune responses. No statistical method was used to fix the sample size in advance, and group allocation was not hidden from the investigators. Ophthalmopathy was separated from stable hyperthyroidism by a 13 V-J signature model, with just over 85% sensitivity and about 81% specificity obtained in cross-validation and 80%/75% obtained in testing.

Taken from cysteine to phenylalanine, the CDR3 has 15 residues. Of the read, only the CDR3 DNA is kept; its 45 bases are in frame from base 1. From a lookup of the germline V gene, CDR1 and CDR2 are KGHSH and LQKENI. Trimming takes 6 bases off V and 3 bases off J; junction bases not matched to a gene: 4. Graves' hyperthyroidism was defined as stable when no progression to ophthalmopathy occurred over 18 months of follow-up. The hyperthyroidism patients were between 18 and 65 years old and newly diagnosed, with a disease duration of less than 2 months. Exclusion was applied to patients with uncontrolled infections, other autoimmune diseases, pregnancy or lactation. Clinical symptoms, serum thyroxine and TRAb, thyroid ultrasound, and orbital computed tomography formed the basis for the diagnoses. PBMCs were separated from 7.5 to 10 ml of fresh peripheral blood using Ficoll-Paque density gradient centrifugation. Trizol reagent was used to extract total RNA, and RNA quality was then checked on an Agilent 2100 Bioanalyzer.

This clonotype originated in a young woman with Graves' hyperthyroidism. The sample was blood. The sequence is built from TRBV18 and TRBJ2-1; 11 bases in between match TRBD2. At the DNA level, the sequence is TGTGCCAGCTCGGGGACTAGCGGAGGCTACAATGAGCAGTTCTTC. This gives the protein CASSGTSGGYNEQFF.